This T cell receptor (beta chain) was sequenced during a study of blood T cell repertoires in COVID-19. Overall study: COVID-19 samples, acute and convalescent, were from the United States, Italy and Spain.

Germline CDR1 and CDR2: SGHTA and FQGNSA. There are 15 residues in the CDR3. V gave up 0 bases and J gave up 4 bases; unmatched junction bases: 5. Generated by immunoSEQ multiplex PCR, the TCRdb table keeps only in-frame clones and is missing some. The sample lists approximately 50,000 clones; about 86% were seen once. This clonotype was sampled from a human donor in a cohort sampled during active COVID-19. The specimen sequenced was peripheral blood. This sequence joins TRBV7-2 and TRBJ1-1, with 7 positions matching TRBD1. DNA of the CDR3: TGTGCCAGCAGCTTAGCACAGGGGTTAGGCACTGAAGCTTTCTTT. Translation: CASSLAQGLGTEAFF.